These 2 T cell receptor beta chains came from one sample sequenced in a study of blood T cell repertoires in COVID-19. This table comes from immunoSEQ multiplex PCR, and its TCRdb copy is limited to in-frame clones, with some not included. The sample records roughly 150,000 clones, approximately 81% being singletons. The sequencing sample was made of PBMCs or T cells enriched from blood (not recorded which). These receptor sequences come from a man between 60 and 75 years old who had recovered from COVID-19.

This clone has at least ten counts. The V and J genes are TRBV2 and TRBJ2-2; no definite D call. V was pared by 8 bases and J by 7 bases, with 17 bases between. This CDR3 region has 14 residues. The germline CDR1 and CDR2 sequences are SNHLY and FYNNEI. The CDR3 DNA is TGTGCCAGCCACCCACCCCCTAACCTCGGGGAGCTGTTTTTT. Translation gives CASHPPPNLGELFF.

This clone was picked up a small number of times. This sequence joins TRBV19 and TRBJ2-3; D might be TRBD1 (6 bases). Trimming left V 11 bases short and J 0 bases short, with 18 bases between. CDR1 and CDR2 (germline): LNHDA, SQIVND (reference sequence). CDR3 length: 15 residues. The CDR3 reads CASRTAGKSTDTQYF. The CDR3 DNA follows: TGTGCCTCCCGGACAGCCGGGAAGAGCACAGATACGCAGTATTTT.